This T cell receptor (beta chain) was found in a study of PD-1 blockade in classical Hodgkin lymphoma (dated by TCRdb to the early 2020s). Broadly, across the study: Nivolumab dosing was 3 mg/kg intravenously every 2 weeks, continuing until either disease progression or unacceptable toxicity. A peripheral blood immune signature of response to PD-1 blockade in classical Hodgkin lymphoma was defined using TCR beta sequencing and CyTOF.

Genomic DNA was isolated using the Qiagen DNeasy kit from unsorted PBMCs as well as from negatively selected CD4+ and CD8+ fractions. Amplification of TCR beta CDR3 regions was done by immunoSEQ multiplex PCR with primers that anneal to V and J segments. Amplification bias was minimized using a synthetic immune receptor repertoire, and residual bias was removed computationally after sequencing. The paper's data handling went like this. Custom Python scripts were used to quantify repertoire diversity as the Shannon entropy index. Unsorted, CD4+ and CD8+ repertoires were examined separately, except in combined analyses, for which CD4+ and CD8+ sequences were merged in silico. A clone was considered expanded if an increase in frequency of at least 2-fold after treatment relative to C1D1 was found, and a pseudocount of 0.5 was applied to clones undetected at baseline. Clones with 0 or 1 copy at C1D1 were defined as singleton clones, while clones with 2 or more copies were defined as non-singleton clones. Clones expanded in unsorted samples were assigned a CD4+, CD8+ or unknown annotation through matching of protein sequences in sorted samples from the same patient. Wilcoxon tests on paired samples were used to test diversity changes from C1D1 to C4D1. Entries here come from immuneACCESS through TCRdb and include only in-frame sequences with V and J called. Some clones fail to appear in such tables; in the studies checked, an unresolved V gene covers under half of the shortfall, and the cause of the remainder is unknown. V, J and clone size derive from that table, while D and trimming were established from the DNA sequence. Within this sample are about 50,000 clones, with roughly 89% of them counted one time only. The ten most abundant clones make up roughly 13% of the sample.

The germline V gene supplies CDR1 SGDLS and CDR2 YYNGEE. Counted from cysteine to phenylalanine, this CDR3 has 15 amino acids. Just the 45-base CDR3 DNA is kept, in frame starting at base 1. The junction shows trimming of 0 bases on V and 6 bases on J, plus 16 bases between the germline ends. Here is what the overall study found, with its caveats: The study covered only a single clinical trial cohort, and the causes of the repertoire differences, possibly disease activity or prior therapy, were still not defined. By C4D1, a significant rise was seen in CD4+ TCR diversity but not in CD8+ TCR diversity (p=0.0027 vs p=0.16), and the rise was most apparent among complete responders (p=0.02). Baseline diversity similar to that of newly diagnosed patients was observed in trial patients achieving complete response, whereas significantly lower diversity was observed in partial responders and progressors. Newly diagnosed patients were reported to have lower baseline TCR diversity than healthy donors, and relapsed/refractory patients were reported to have lower baseline TCR diversity still. Diversity was lower in patients who began nivolumab less than 1 year after ASCT, so these patients were left out of later analyses to avoid confounding by immune reconstitution.

On this clone itself: Its cognate antigen has yet to be identified. Per-base qualities were not stored, and no clone one base away is much larger.

The meaning of the sample's time point label: cycle 4 day 1 (C4D1), after 6 weeks of nivolumab. All trial patients had relapsed after autologous stem cell transplantation, with cohorts A, B and C differing in prior brentuximab vedotin exposure. The trial cohort was composed of about 58 patients with relapsed/refractory classical Hodgkin lymphoma, for whom complete response, partial response or progressive disease was recorded as best overall response. Single-agent nivolumab was administered to trial patients in the multi-cohort phase II CheckMate 205 trial. Best overall response was determined by an independent review committee according to the 2007 International Working Group response criteria. Trial PBMCs were collected just before the start of nivolumab (C1D1) and during therapy at cycle 2 day 1 and cycle 4 day 1. Peripheral blood was collected in 8 mL Vacutainer Cell Preparation Tubes, from which PBMCs were isolated by centrifugation and then cryopreserved.

The rearranged chain carries TRBV9 and TRBJ2-7; TRBD2 is possibly the D segment (5 matching bases). The sequence derives from a human donor with classical Hodgkin lymphoma. The specimen comprised peripheral blood mononuclear cells (PBMCs), sampled before the fourth cycle of nivolumab. CDR3 reads: CASSVGSGEGLEQYF. The DNA reads as follows: TGTGCCAGCAGCGTAGGGTCCGGGGAAGGACTCGAGCAGTACTTC.